One TCR beta chain is described in this entry. CDR1 is KGHDR and CDR2 is SFDVKD in the germline V gene. The CDR3 runs 15 residues. V was pared by 3 bases and J by 3 bases, with 11 bases between. The protocol was immunoSEQ multiplex PCR, while the TCRdb copy is restricted to in-frame clones and leaves out a portion. Counted here are 120,000 to 150,000 clones, over 70% occurring once; the ten biggest clones make up roughly 37%. These data are taken from a study of blood T cell repertoires in COVID-19. Whole-study context: The United States, Italy and Spain were the sources of the acute and convalescent COVID-19 samples.

The chain uses TRBV24-1 and TRBJ2-1, with D possibly TRBD2 on 6 matching bases. The sequenced sample consisted of peripheral blood. The receptor comes from a man aged 50-59 years who had recovered from COVID-19. CDR3 nucleotide sequence: TGTGCCACCAGTGATGTGGGGGGTTTCTACAATGAGCAGTTCTTC. Its translation is CATSDVGGFYNEQFF.